A single sample gave rise to the 27 T cell receptor beta chains below, sequenced in a study of T cells after yellow fever vaccination. TCRdb re-called the 5' RACE reads with MiXCR, one entry per CDR3 protein. The sample holds about 260,000 distinct CDR3 sequences, around 5.2% seen once. Sequenced here: CD4+ T cells sorted from PBMCs, sampled on the day of the yellow fever booster vaccination. The receptors were gathered from a man aged 18 to 35 who received the YFV17D yellow fever vaccine.

The chain carries TRBV25-1 and TRBJ1-3; D gene unclear. The germline gives CDR1 MGHDK, CDR2 SYGVNS. Trimming left V 0 bases short and J 0 bases short, with 9 bases between. CDR3 length equals 16 residues. The DNA of the CDR3 is TGTGCCAGCAGTGAATATGGGCAGTACTCTGGAAACACCATATATTTT. It specifies CASSEYGQYSGNTIYF.

Here the CDR3 reads CASSPRSLNSPLHF. The CDR3 bases are TGTGCCAGCAGCCCCCGCAGCCTTAATTCACCCCTCCACTTT. This chain joins TRBV7-2 and TRBJ1-6; D gene unclear. Deletions cut 5 bases from V and 6 bases from J, with 11 bases between. This CDR3 region has 14 residues. The germline V gene encodes CDR1 SGHTA and CDR2 FQGNSA.

The table lists this clonotype with a few counts. V usage is TRBV20-1 and J usage is TRBJ2-7; D possibly uses TRBD1 or TRBD2 (5 bases each). The CDR3 extends over 11 amino acids. Germline assignment: CDR1 DFQATT and CDR2 SNEGSKA (reference sequence). V lost 5 bases and J 3 bases, leaving 8 bases between the germline ends. CDR3 loop: CSAGGIYEQYF. CDR3 in DNA: TGCAGTGCTGGGGGAATCTACGAGCAGTACTTC.

The CDR3 sequence is CASNSRGLQETQYF. DNA of the CDR3: TGTGCCAGCAACAGTCGTGGCTTACAAGAGACCCAGTACTTC. J is TRBJ2-5 and V is TRBV12-3 or TRBV12-4; D is undetermined. CDR3 size: 14 residues. The V gene lost 7 bases and the J gene lost 2 bases, with 14 bases spanning the gap.

This clonotype was counted at least ten times. The V gene is TRBV5-4, the J gene TRBJ2-3; no firm D call. Germline V gives CDR1 SGHNT, CDR2 YYREEE (reference sequence). The CDR3 sequence is 14 residues long. Trimming left V 4 bases short and J 0 bases short, with 9 bases between. CDR3 sequence: CASSPRRSTDTQYF. As DNA, the CDR3 is TGTGCCAGCAGCCCACGACGTAGCACAGATACGCAGTATTTT.

This rearrangement joins TRBV19 to TRBJ2-1, with 7 bases that match TRBD1. Germline lookup yields CDR1 LNHDA and CDR2 SQIVND (reference sequence). The J segment lost 6 bases and the V segment lost 5 bases, leaving 4 bases of the junction unmatched. The CDR3 sequence is 13 residues long. CDR3 amino acids: CASSPEGANEQFF. CDR3 coding DNA: TGTGCCAGTAGTCCCGAGGGGGCCAATGAGCAGTTCTTC.

The sample holds a few counts of this clonotype. The chain joins TRBV5-6 to TRBJ1-1, with D possibly being TRBD1 (6 bases). The CDR3 totals 15 residues. Germline V gene lookup returns CDR1 SGHDT and CDR2 YYEEEE. V lost 3 bases, J lost 1 base, and 13 bases lay in between. The CDR3 bases are TGTGCCAGCAGCTCCGGGACAAATCAGAACACTGAAGCTTTCTTT. This gives the protein CASSSGTNQNTEAFF.

This clonotype was seen more than once but under ten times. This chain links TRBV19 with TRBJ2-2; D is perhaps TRBD2 (5 bases). Per germline, CDR1 LNHDA and CDR2 SQIVND (reference sequence). The ends were cut back, 3 bases at V and 4 bases at J, with 9 bases in the middle. The CDR3 has 14 residues. This chain's CDR3 is CASSIRGSTGELFF. CDR3 sequence (DNA): TGTGCCAGTAGTATCCGGGGAAGCACCGGGGAGCTGTTTTTT. Filled out from reference TRBV19 and TRBJ2-2, the complete variable domain reads DGGITQSPKYLFRKEGQNVTLSCEQNLNHDAMYWYRQDPGQGLRLIYYSQIVNDFQKGDIAEGYSVSREKKESFPLTVTSAQKNPTAFYLCASSIRGSTGELFFGEGSRLTVL.

This clonotype was detected only a few times. The CDR3 region has the DNA TGTGCCAGCTCACGTGCTAGTGGCCCGGGATATGGCTACACCTTC. This gives the protein CASSRASGPGYGYTF. The chain couples TRBV18 to TRBJ1-2, with D unresolved. With 4 bases removed from V and 5 bases from J, the gap between germline ends came to 17 bases. This CDR3 spans 15 amino acids. In germline, CDR1 is KGHSH, CDR2 LQKENI. The full variable domain, its missing parts supplied by reference TRBV18 and TRBJ1-2, is NAGVMQNPRHLVRRRGQEARLRCSPMKGHSHVYWYRQLPEEGLKFMVYLQKENIIDESGMPKERFSAEFPKEGPSILRIQQVVRGDSAAYFCASSRASGPGYGYTFGSGTRLTVV.

The rearrangement joins TRBV6-6 to TRBJ1-4, with D perhaps TRBD1 (5 bases). The germline V gene encodes CDR1 MNHNY and CDR2 SVGAGI (reference sequence). The CDR3 is 14 residues long. V dropped 6 bases and J dropped 2 bases, with 10 bases sitting between them. The CDR3 protein is CASRFRVTNEKLFF. Here the CDR3 DNA reads TGTGCCAGCAGATTCAGGGTGACTAATGAAAAACTGTTTTTT.

At least ten counts were recorded for this clonotype. V and J are TRBV5-1 and TRBJ2-3; D is uncertain. V was shortened by 0 bases and J by 2 bases, with 13 bases between the two germline ends. CDR3 length: 16 residues. Germline lookup yields CDR1 SGHRS and CDR2 YFSETQ. This CDR3 is CASSLGLSASTDTQYF. As DNA, the CDR3 is TGCGCCAGCAGCTTGGGTCTCTCGGCGTCCACAGATACGCAGTATTTT.

In this sample, this clonotype turned up a few times. The chain joins TRBV5-6 to TRBJ1-2; D not certain. The CDR3 is made up of 13 amino acids. The germline CDR1 and CDR2 sequences are SGHDT and YYEEEE. V lost 4 bases, J lost 2 bases, and 9 bases lay in between. CDR3 amino acids: CASSRPTNYGYTF. CDR3 nucleotide sequence: TGTGCCAGCAGCCGCCCCACCAACTATGGCTACACCTTC.

The genes are TRBV12-3 or TRBV12-4 and TRBJ2-3, with D hard to call. The CDR3 has 16 residues. Between the trimmed V and J ends, which lost 4 bases and 4 bases, there was a span of 18 bases. The CDR3 bases are TGTGCCAGCAGTTCGGACGGCAAACTTAACCCAGATACGCAGTATTTT. Its protein product is CASSSDGKLNPDTQYF.

This clonotype was counted many times. This chain joins TRBV5-1 and TRBJ2-1; 13 nucleotides line up with TRBD2. This CDR3 has 16 amino acids. In germline, CDR1 is SGHRS, CDR2 YFSETQ. V shed 4 bases, J shed 9 bases, and the junction held 10 bases outside the gene matches. CDR3 amino acids: CASSRITSGGAGEQFF. As DNA, the CDR3 is TGCGCCAGCAGCCGGATTACTAGCGGGGGGGCTGGTGAGCAGTTCTTC.

This clonotype showed up just a few times. V gene TRBV5-1 combines with J gene TRBJ2-7, with unresolved D. This CDR3 has 12 amino acids. V lost 4 bases to trimming and J lost 2 bases, with 7 bases between them. Germline CDR1 is SGHRS and CDR2 is YFSETQ. The CDR3 bases are TGCGCCAGCAGCGGGGTCGCCTACGAGCAGTACTTC. Amino acid sequence: CASSGVAYEQYF.

Here the CDR3 DNA reads TGTGCCAGCAGTGATGGCGACACCCAACGGTACTTC. It translates to CASSDGDTQRYF. This chain links TRBV2 with TRBJ2-7; D ambiguous. V lost 3 bases and J lost 12, with 15 bases in between. The germline V gene encodes CDR1 SNHLY and CDR2 FYNNEI. The CDR3 is made up of 12 amino acids.

This clonotype appeared many times. The rearrangement links TRBV5-1 to TRBJ2-5, with D possibly TRBD1 on 7 matching bases. The length of the CDR3 is 16 residues. CDR1 is SGHRS and CDR2 is YFSETQ in the germline V gene. V was cut by 0 bases and J by 7 bases, with 19 bases left in between. The DNA for the CDR3 is TGCGCCAGCAGCTTGGGGACAGGCCAAGGAGCGGGGACCCAGTACTTC. It codes for CASSLGTGQGAGTQYF.

This clonotype was counted only a few times. The gene calls are TRBV5-1 and TRBJ1-1; no definite D call. Germline-derived CDR1 and CDR2 are SGHRS and YFSETQ. V was cut by 4 bases and J by 1 base, with 14 bases left in between. The CDR3 loop spans 15 amino acids. CDR3 residues: CASSPREGGNTEAFF. The CDR3 DNA follows: TGCGCCAGCAGCCCCCGGGAAGGCGGGAACACTGAAGCTTTCTTT.

This clonotype occurred many times. The V gene is TRBV5-1, the J gene TRBJ2-3, with D maybe TRBD1 (5 bases). Germline V gene sequence: CDR1 SGHRS, CDR2 YFSETQ. The CDR3 covers 15 residues. V lost 0 bases to trimming and J lost 1 base, with 9 bases between them. CDR3 DNA sequence: TGCGCCAGCAGCTTGGATACAGGTCGCACAGATACGCAGTATTTT. Amino acid sequence: CASSLDTGRTDTQYF.

The V and J genes are TRBV7-2 and TRBJ2-5; unclear D gene. The CDR3 is made up of 15 amino acids. Germline assignment: CDR1 SGHTA and CDR2 FQGNSA. V was shortened by 5 bases and J by 5 bases, with 18 bases between the two germline ends. CDR3 sequence: CASSPSPATGETQYF. In nucleotides, the CDR3 is TGTGCCAGCAGCCCTTCCCCGGCCACGGGCGAGACCCAGTACTTC.

This clonotype was found many times. The rearrangement links TRBV4-3 to TRBJ2-3, with D unclear. The CDR3 spans 14 residues. Germline V CDR1 and CDR2: LGHNA, YSLEER. The ends were cut back, 3 bases at V and 3 bases at J, with 10 bases in the middle. This CDR3 is CASSHGRMTDTQYF. The CDR3 DNA reads as TGCGCCAGCAGCCACGGGCGAATGACAGATACGCAGTATTTT.

This clonotype has a handful of counts. This rearrangement joins TRBV19 to TRBJ2-2; the D is unclear. The V end was cut by 6 bases, the J end by 7 bases, with 9 bases between. This CDR3 is 12 amino acids long. CDR1 and CDR2 (germline): LNHDA, SQIVND (reference sequence). CDR3 nucleotide sequence: TGTGCCAGTAGGTCGTATAACGGGGAGCTGTTTTTT. As protein: CASRSYNGELFF.

In its sample, this clonotype was seen a few times. V is TRBV7-3 and J is TRBJ2-2, with 8 positions matching TRBD2. CDR1 is SGHTA, CDR2 FQGTGA, per germline. The CDR3 spans 15 residues. V lost 0 bases to trimming and J lost 7 bases; unmatched junction nucleotides: 4. Here the CDR3 DNA reads TGTGCCAGCAGCTTAACCGGGGGGGCCGGCGGGGAGCTGTTTTTT. It yields the protein CASSLTGGAGGELFF.

V usage is TRBV5-1 and J usage is TRBJ1-1; the D gene is possibly TRBD1 (6 bases). Germline loops: CDR1 SGHRS, CDR2 YFSETQ. The germline V and J ends were trimmed by 4 bases and 1 base, with 14 bases remaining between them. CDR3 length: 15 residues. CDR3 coding DNA: TGCGCCAGCAGCCCCGTACCGACAGGGAACACTGAAGCTTTCTTT. This codes for CASSPVPTGNTEAFF. Filled out from reference TRBV5-1 and TRBJ1-1, the complete variable domain reads KAGVTQTPRYLIKTRGQQVTLSCSPISGHRSVSWYQQTPGQGLQFLFEYFSETQRNKGNFPGRFSGRQFSNSRSEMNVSTLELGDSALYLCASSPVPTGNTEAFFGQGTRLTVV.

The chain links TRBV12-5 to TRBJ2-3; D gene uncertain. There are 13 residues in the CDR3. The V gene lost 1 base and the J gene lost 8 bases, with 10 bases spanning the gap. CDR1 and CDR2 from the germline V gene are LGHNT and FRNRAP. The CDR3 region is CASGLAPFGTQYF. The CDR3 coding sequence is TGTGCTAGTGGTTTGGCCCCATTTGGTACGCAGTATTTT. Looking up the rest from reference TRBV12-5 and TRBJ2-3 gives the full variable domain: DARVTQTPRHKVTEMGQEVTMRCQPILGHNTVFWYRQTMMQGLELLAYFRNRAPLDDSGMPKDRFSAEMPDATLATLKIQPSEPRDSAVYFCASGLAPFGTQYFGPGTRLTVL.

This clonotype was seen more than once but under ten times. V and J are TRBV20-1 and TRBJ1-2, with 8 bases that match TRBD1. The V segment lost 1 base and the J segment 4 bases; nucleotides outside the gene matches: 11. Germline CDR1 DFQATT, CDR2 SNEGSKA (reference sequence). The CDR3 consists of 16 residues. The CDR3: CSARVLGQGASYGYTF. CDR3 nucleotides: TGCAGTGCTAGAGTTTTGGGTCAGGGGGCCAGCTATGGCTACACCTTC.

Only a few counts were recorded for this clonotype. The genes are TRBV12-3 or TRBV12-4 and TRBJ2-3; 11 positions agree with TRBD2. The CDR3 is made up of 15 amino acids. J gave up 1 base and V 5 bases, and 2 bases lay outside the gene matches. CDR3 sequence (DNA): TGTGCCAGCAGTACGGGACTAGCGGGCACAGATACGCAGTATTTT. Its translation is CASSTGLAGTDTQYF.